This T cell receptor beta chain was sequenced during a study of monozygotic twins with inflammatory bowel disease. Germline CDR1 SSHAT, CDR2 FNYEAQ (reference sequence). The CDR3 runs 14 residues. TCRdb reanalyzed the 5' RACE reads, giving one entry per CDR3 protein sequence and no DNA. Here the sample table reports about 450,000 distinct CDR3 sequences. Sequenced sample: blood. The chain joins TRBV7-7 to TRBJ2-1; TCRdb indicates TRBD1, and absent DNA this call remains unverified. The sequence was collected from a human donor with ulcerative colitis or Crohn's disease, or a healthy co-twin of an affected twin (not recorded which). The CDR3 sequence: CASSLQGVHNEQFF.